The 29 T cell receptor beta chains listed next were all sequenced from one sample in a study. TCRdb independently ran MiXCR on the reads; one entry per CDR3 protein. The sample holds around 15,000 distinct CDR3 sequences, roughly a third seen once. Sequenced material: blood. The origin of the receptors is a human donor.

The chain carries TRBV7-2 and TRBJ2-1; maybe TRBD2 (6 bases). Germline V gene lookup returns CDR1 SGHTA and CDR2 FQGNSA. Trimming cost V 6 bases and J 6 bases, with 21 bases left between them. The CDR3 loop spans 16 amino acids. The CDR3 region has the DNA TGTGCCAGCAGTGCCGGGGACTTCGGGTGGCCCAATGAGCAGTTCTTC. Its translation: CASSAGDFGWPNEQFF.

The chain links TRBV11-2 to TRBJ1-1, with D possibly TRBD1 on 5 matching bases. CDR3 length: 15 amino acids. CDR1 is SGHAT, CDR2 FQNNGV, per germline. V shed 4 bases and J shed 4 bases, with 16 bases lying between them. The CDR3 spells CASSWDGALGTEAFF. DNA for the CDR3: TGTGCCAGCAGCTGGGACGGAGCGTTGGGCACTGAAGCTTTCTTT.

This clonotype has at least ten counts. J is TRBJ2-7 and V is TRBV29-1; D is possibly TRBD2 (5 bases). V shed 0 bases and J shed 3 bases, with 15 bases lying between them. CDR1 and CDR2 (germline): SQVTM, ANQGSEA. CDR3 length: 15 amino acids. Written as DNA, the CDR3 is TGCAGCGTTGAAGAGGAGGAGTCGGCGAACTACGAGCAGTACTTC. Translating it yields CSVEEEESANYEQYF.

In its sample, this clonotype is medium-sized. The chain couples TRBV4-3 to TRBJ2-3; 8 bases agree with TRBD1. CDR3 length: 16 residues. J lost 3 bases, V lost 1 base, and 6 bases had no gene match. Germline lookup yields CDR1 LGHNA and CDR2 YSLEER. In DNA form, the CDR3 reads TGCGCCAGCAGCCAAGCAGCAGGGGGCAGGACAGATACGCAGTATTTT. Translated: CASSQAAGGRTDTQYF.

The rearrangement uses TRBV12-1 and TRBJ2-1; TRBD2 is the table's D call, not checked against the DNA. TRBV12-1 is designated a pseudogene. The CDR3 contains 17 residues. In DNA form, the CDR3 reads TGTGCCAGCGCTGGGGGGACTAGCGGGAGACCTTACAATGAGCAGTTCTTC. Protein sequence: CASAGGTSGRPYNEQFF.

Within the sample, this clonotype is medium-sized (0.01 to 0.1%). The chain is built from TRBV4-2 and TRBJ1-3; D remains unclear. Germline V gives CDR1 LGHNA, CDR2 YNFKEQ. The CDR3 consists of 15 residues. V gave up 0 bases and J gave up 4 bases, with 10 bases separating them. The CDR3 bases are TGTGCCAGCAGCCAAGAGCCAGGAACCGGAAACACCATATATTTT. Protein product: CASSQEPGTGNTIYF.

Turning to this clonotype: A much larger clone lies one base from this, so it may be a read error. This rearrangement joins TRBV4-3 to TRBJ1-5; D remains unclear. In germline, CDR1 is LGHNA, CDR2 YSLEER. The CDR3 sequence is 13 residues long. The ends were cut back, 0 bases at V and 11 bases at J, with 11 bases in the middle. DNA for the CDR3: TGCGCCAGCAGCCAAGATCCGTTACGGACCCAGCATTTT. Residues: CASSQDPLRTQHF.

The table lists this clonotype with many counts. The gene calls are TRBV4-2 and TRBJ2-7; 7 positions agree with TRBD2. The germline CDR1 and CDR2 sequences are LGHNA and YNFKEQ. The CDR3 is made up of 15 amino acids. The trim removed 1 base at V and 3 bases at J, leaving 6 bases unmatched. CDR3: CASSQVGGTVYEQYF. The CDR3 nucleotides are TGTGCCAGCAGCCAAGTGGGAGGGACTGTCTACGAGCAGTACTTC.

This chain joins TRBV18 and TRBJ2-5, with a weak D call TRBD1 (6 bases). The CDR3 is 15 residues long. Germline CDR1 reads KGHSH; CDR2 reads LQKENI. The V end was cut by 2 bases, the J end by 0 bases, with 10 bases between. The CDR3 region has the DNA TGTGCCAGCTCACCAGGGGGCCGTGACCAAGAGACCCAGTACTTC. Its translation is CASSPGGRDQETQYF.

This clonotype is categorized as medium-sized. The CDR3 nucleotides read TGCGCCAGCAGCCAAGGGTGGCATTCACCCCTCCACTTT. Its translation is CASSQGWHSPLHF. The chain joins TRBV4-3 to TRBJ1-6; no firm D call. The CDR3 length is 13 residues. V lost 1 base to trimming and J lost 8 bases, with 6 bases between them. CDR1 is LGHNA and CDR2 is YSLEER in the germline V gene.

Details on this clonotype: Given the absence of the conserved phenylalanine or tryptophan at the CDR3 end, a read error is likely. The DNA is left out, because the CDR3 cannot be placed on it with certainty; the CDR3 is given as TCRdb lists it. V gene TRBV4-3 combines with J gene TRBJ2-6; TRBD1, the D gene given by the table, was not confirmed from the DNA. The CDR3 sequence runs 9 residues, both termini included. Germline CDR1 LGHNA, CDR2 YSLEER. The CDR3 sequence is CASSQVGSP.

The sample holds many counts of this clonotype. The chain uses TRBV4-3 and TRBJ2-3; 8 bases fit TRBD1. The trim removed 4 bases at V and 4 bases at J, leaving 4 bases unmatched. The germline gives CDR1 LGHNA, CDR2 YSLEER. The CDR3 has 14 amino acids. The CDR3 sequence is CASSRGTGPDTQYF. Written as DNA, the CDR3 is TGCGCCAGCAGCCGCGGGACAGGACCAGATACGCAGTATTTT.

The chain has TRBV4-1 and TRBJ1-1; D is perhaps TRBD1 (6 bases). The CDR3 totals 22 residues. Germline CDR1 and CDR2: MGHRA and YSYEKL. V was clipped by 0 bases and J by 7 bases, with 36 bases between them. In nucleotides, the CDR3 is TGCGCCAGCAGCCAAGATATCGCAGGACGACGGGGTGGGGGGGGCCTGAATAGTGAAGCTTTCTTT. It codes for CASSQDIAGRRGGGGLNSEAFF.

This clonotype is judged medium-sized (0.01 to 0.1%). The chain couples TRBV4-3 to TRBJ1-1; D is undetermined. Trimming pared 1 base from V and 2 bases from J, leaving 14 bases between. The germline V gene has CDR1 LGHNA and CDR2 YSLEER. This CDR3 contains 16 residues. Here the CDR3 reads CASSQVAGRDNTEAFF. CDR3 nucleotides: TGCGCCAGCAGCCAAGTAGCAGGAAGGGATAACACTGAAGCTTTCTTT.

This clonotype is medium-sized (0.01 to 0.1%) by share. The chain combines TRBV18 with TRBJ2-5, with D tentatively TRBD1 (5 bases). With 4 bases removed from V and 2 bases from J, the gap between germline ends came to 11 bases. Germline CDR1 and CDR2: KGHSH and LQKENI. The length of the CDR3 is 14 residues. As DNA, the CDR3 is TGTGCCAGCTCACTAACGGACATACAAGAGACCCAGTACTTC. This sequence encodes CASSLTDIQETQYF.

DNA of the CDR3: TGCAGTGCTACTTGGGACAGGGGCCCCTACGAGCAGTACTTC. Protein sequence: CSATWDRGPYEQYF. This sequence joins TRBV20-1 and TRBJ2-7; 10 bases line up with TRBD1. Trimming cost V 4 bases and J 2 bases; bases outside gene matches: 5. The CDR3 loop spans 14 amino acids. Germline lookup yields CDR1 DFQATT and CDR2 SNEGSKA (reference sequence).

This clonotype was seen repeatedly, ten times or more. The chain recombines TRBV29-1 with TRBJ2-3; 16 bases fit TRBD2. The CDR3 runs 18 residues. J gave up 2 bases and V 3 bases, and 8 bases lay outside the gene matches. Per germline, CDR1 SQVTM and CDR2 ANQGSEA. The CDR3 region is CSVDGTSGRASLTDTQYF. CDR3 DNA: TGCAGCGTTGACGGGACTAGCGGGAGGGCGAGCCTCACAGATACGCAGTATTTT.

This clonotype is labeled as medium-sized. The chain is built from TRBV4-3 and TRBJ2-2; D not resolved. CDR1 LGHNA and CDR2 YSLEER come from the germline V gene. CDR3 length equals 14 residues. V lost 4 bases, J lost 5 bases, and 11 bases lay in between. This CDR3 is CASSPFTQTGELFF. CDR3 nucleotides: TGCGCCAGCAGCCCCTTTACTCAAACCGGGGAGCTGTTTTTT.

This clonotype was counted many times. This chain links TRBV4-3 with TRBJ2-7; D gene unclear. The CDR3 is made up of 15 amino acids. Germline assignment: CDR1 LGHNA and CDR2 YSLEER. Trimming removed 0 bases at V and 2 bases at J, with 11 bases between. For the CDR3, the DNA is TGCGCCAGCAGCCAAGATTGCGGACGGCCCTACGAGCAGTACTTC. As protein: CASSQDCGRPYEQYF.

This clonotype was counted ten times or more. CDR3 bases: TGTGCCAGCAGTAGACAGGACCTCCTCACTGAAGCTTTCTTT. This translates into CASSRQDLLTEAFF. The gene calls are TRBV12-3 or TRBV12-4 and TRBJ1-1, with D maybe TRBD1 (6 bases). V lost 5 bases and J 4 bases, leaving 14 bases between the germline ends. The CDR3 extends over 14 amino acids.

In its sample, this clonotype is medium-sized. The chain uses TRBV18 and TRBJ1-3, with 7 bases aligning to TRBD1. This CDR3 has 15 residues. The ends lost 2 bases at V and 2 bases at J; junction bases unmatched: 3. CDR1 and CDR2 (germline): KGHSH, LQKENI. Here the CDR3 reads CASSPVRGTGNTIYF. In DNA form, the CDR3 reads TGTGCCAGCTCACCAGTCAGGGGGACTGGAAACACCATATATTTT.

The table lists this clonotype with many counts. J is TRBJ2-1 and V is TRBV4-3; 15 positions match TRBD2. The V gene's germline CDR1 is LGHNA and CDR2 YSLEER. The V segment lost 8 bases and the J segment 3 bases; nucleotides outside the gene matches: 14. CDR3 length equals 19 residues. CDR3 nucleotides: TGCGCCAGCTCCTTCCGTCCGGGACTAGCGGGAGGACGCTACAATGAGCAGTTCTTC. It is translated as CASSFRPGLAGGRYNEQFF.

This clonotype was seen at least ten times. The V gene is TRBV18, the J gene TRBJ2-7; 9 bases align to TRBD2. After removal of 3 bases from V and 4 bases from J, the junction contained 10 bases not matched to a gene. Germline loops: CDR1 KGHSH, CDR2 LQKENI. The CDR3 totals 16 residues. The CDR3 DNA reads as TGTGCCAGCTCACCTCCAGGGACTAGCTCTTTATACGAGCAGTACTTC. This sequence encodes CASSPPGTSSLYEQYF.

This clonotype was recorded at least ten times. The chain's CDR3 is CASSPSPLVSQYF. The CDR3 bases are TGTGCCAGCTCACCAAGCCCACTCGTCTCGCAGTACTTC. This sequence joins TRBV18 and TRBJ2-7; D not resolved. Germline CDR1 and CDR2: KGHSH and LQKENI. Trimming took 2 bases from V and 9 from J, leaving 14 bases between them. The CDR3 is 13 amino acids. Full variable domain (remainder filled in from reference TRBV18 and TRBJ2-7): NAGVMQNPRHLVRRRGQEARLRCSPMKGHSHVYWYRQLPEEGLKFMVYLQKENIIDESGMPKERFSAEFPKEGPSILRIQQVVRGDSAAYFCASSPSPLVSQYFGPGTRLTVT.

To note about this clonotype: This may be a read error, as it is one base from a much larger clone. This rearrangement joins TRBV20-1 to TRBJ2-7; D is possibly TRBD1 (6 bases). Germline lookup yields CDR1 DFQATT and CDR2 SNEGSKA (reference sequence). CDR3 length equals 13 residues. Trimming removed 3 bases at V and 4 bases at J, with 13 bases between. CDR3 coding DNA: TGCAGTGCTAGTAGGCAGGACAGTTACGAGCAGTACTTC. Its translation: CSASRQDSYEQYF.

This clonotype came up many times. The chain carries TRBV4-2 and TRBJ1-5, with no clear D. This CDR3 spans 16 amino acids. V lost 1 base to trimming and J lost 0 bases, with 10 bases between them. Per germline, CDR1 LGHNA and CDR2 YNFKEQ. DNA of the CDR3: TGTGCCAGCAGCCAAGGGGATCCCGATAGCAATCAGCCCCAGCATTTT. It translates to CASSQGDPDSNQPQHF.

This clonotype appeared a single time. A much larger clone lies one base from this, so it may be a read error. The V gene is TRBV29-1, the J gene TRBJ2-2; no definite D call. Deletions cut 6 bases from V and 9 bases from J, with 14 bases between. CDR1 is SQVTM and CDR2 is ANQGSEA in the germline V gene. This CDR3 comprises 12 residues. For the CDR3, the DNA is TGCAGCGTGGGGTCTAGGACCCGGGAGCTGTTTTTT. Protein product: CSVGSRTRELFF.

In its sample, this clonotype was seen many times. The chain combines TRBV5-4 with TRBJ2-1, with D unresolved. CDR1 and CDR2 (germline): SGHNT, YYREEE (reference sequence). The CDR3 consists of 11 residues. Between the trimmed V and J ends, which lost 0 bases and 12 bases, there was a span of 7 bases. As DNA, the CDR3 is TGTGCCAGCAGCTTGGGGGCGTTGCAGTTCTTC. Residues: CASSLGALQFF.

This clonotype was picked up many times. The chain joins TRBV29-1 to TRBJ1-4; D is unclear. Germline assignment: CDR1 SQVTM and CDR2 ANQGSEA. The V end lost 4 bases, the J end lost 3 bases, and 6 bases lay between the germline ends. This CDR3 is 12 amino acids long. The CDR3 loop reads CSVGWSNEKLFF. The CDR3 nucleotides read TGCAGCGTTGGGTGGTCTAATGAAAAACTGTTTTTT.